This entry concerns a single TCR beta chain. The antigen is not known. CDR1 is ENHRY and CDR2 is SYGVKD in the germline V gene. The length of the CDR3 is 17 residues. V trimming: 8 bases; J trimming: 5 bases; junction bases outside the gene matches: 10. Only in-frame clones appear in the TCRdb table, and some are missing; sequencing was by immunoSEQ multiplex PCR. The repertoire includes 1 million to 1.2 million clones, 70% to 85% of them detected once, and 0.85% to 1% sits in the top ten. This sample was taken from a study of shared clonotypes between healthy human individuals. Healthy and HIV-negative, the adult donors had no recent acute infections or vaccinations. Study outcomes and limitations: Rarefaction showed that sequencing of sorted subsets was incomplete (despite large depth).

Sequenced input: memory CD4+ T cells from PBMCs. Subset denoted: CD45RA-negative fraction. V gene TRBV10-3 combines with J gene TRBJ2-1; TRBD2 matches 15 bases. The clonotype originates from a man between 18 and 29 years old in good health. Some clones in this sample may be carry-over from other donors' samples. This CDR3 reads CAISGLAGGGDHNEQFF. As DNA, the CDR3 is TGTGCCATCTCGGGACTAGCGGGAGGAGGGGATCACAATGAGCAGTTCTTC.